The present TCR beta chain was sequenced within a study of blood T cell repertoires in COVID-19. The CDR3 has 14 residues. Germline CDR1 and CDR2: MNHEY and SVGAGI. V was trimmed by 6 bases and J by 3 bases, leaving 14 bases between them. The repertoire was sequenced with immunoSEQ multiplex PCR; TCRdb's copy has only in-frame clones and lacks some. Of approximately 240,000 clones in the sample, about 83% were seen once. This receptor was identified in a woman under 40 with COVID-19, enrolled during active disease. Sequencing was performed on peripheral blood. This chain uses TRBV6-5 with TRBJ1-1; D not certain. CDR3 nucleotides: TGTGCCAGCAGCTTACAGTCCTCTTACACTGAAGCTTTCTTT. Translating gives CASSLQSSYTEAFF.